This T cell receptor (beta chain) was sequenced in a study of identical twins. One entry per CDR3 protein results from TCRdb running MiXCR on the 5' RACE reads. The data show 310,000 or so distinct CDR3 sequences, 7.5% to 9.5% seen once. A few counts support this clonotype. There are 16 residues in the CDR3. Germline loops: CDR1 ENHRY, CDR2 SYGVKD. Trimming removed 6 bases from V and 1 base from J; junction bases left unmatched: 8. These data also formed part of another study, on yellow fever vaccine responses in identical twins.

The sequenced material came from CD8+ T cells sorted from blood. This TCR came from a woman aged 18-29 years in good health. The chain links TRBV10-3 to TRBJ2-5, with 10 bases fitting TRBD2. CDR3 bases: TGTGCCATCAGAAACCTAGCGGGAGACCCCCAAGAGACCCAGTACTTC. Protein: CAIRNLAGDPQETQYF.